This TCR beta chain was sequenced in a study of OX40 agonist ivuxolimab in advanced cancers. At the level of the whole study: Ivuxolimab, which targeted the costimulatory receptor OX40 (CD134), was an agonistic, fully human IgG2 monoclonal antibody. Intravenous ivuxolimab was administered to patients every 2 weeks at six dose levels: 0.01, 0.1, 0.3, 1.5, 3 and 10 mg/kg. Of the approximately 50 dose-escalation patients, hepatocellular carcinoma was present in approximately 20, melanoma in approximately 15, renal cell carcinoma in 9 and head and neck cancer in 9. In the dose-escalation cohort, 82.7% of patients were male, and the mean age was around 60 years, with a range of roughly 20 to 80. Patients were allowed to have had prior anti-PD-1, anti-PD-L1 or anti-CTLA-4 therapy, and around 43% of the dose-escalation patients had been treated with checkpoint inhibitors. Partial responses occurred in three dose-escalation patients: two with cutaneous melanoma and one with hepatocellular carcinoma. The point of sequencing TCRbeta in the periphery was to test whether ivuxolimab changed TCR sequence diversity and drove clonal T-cell expansion. The monotherapy dose-escalation portion (N = 52 patients) of the phase I ivuxolimab trial is reported in the paper. Points the paper makes about the study in general: At doses from 0.1 to 3.0 mg/kg, clonal expansion was seen in both CD4+ and CD8+ blood T cells between baseline and week 6. Low levels of normalized T-cell clonal expansion were also seen in some patients who did not respond. In partial responders in the 0.1-3.0 mg/kg groups, normalized peripheral clonal expansion was found to be among the lowest, especially among CD8+ T cells. After ivuxolimab, CD8+ T cells had more expanded clones than CD4+ T cells on average. Antigen specificity was not determined for the clonally expanded peripheral T cells.

For this clone: Its target antigen remains unknown. No base qualities exist here, and no much larger clone lies one base off it.

Patients with autoimmune disease history or receiving systemic immunosuppression were excluded from the trial. Peripheral blood for TCR sequencing was drawn from every dose cohort at baseline, at cycle 4 day 1 and at cycle 7 day 1. The samples were taken from a phase I, first-in-human, multicenter, open-label dose-escalation trial of ivuxolimab. Adults with locally advanced or metastatic head and neck squamous cell, hepatocellular, melanoma or renal cell carcinoma were enrolled in the trial. Before TCR sequencing, CD4+ T cells and CD8+ T cells were sorted from peripheral blood as separate populations. Looking up the germline V gene (reference sequence) yields CDR1 LNHNV and CDR2 YYDKDF. Measured from the cysteine to the phenylalanine, the CDR3 is 12 residues long. Here the CDR3 DNA is all that survives: 36 bases in frame from base 1. Trimming takes 3 bases from V and 5 bases from J, and the germline ends sit 7 bases apart.

Genomic DNA was isolated from the sorted cells so that the TCRbeta CDR3 region could be sequenced. The immunoSEQ Assay was used to sequence the TCRbeta CDR3 regions. The table comes from immuneACCESS by way of TCRdb, which keeps in-frame sequences with V and J called. Part of the clones is missing from these tables; in studies checked, under half for an unresolved V gene and the rest for unknown reasons. The sample contains roughly 40,000 clones, 85% to 90% of them found a single time. In total, the top ten clones hold 6% of the sample. The TCR originated in an adult with an advanced solid tumor such as melanoma, head and neck, liver or kidney cancer. This sample comprised CD4+ or CD8+ T cells sorted from blood, obtained in a trial of the OX40 agonist ivuxolimab. The rearrangement joined TRBV15 to TRBJ2-5, with the D gene tentatively TRBD1 or TRBD2, based on 5 matching bases in each. The DNA is as follows: TGTGCCACCAGCAGGGGACCGGAGACCCAGTACTTC. Translated, it gives CATSRGPETQYF.